This T cell receptor (beta chain) originates from a study of Ad26.COV2.S vaccination and SARS-CoV-2 variants. V was trimmed by 4 bases and J by 2 bases, leaving 12 bases between them. This CDR3 is 15 amino acids long. CDR1 is MGHRA, CDR2 YSYEKL, per germline. Documented treatment: 15 to 20 received Ad26.COV2.S at low or high dose, single or two shots; five or six received placebo; per-sample allocation not given. Sampling took place 63 days after the first vaccine or placebo injection. This table comes from immunoSEQ multiplex PCR, and its TCRdb copy is limited to in-frame clones, with some not included. The repertoire holds under 250,000 clones, with around 88% as singletons.

The rearrangement links TRBV4-1 to TRBJ1-3, with D unresolved. The TCR was taken from a person aged 18 to 59 who received the Ad26.COV2.S COVID-19 vaccine or a placebo. The sequences come from peripheral blood, collected in a trial of Ad26.COV2.S vaccine versus placebo. CDR3 sequence (DNA): TGCGCCAGCAGCCCTACAGTCCTGGCTGGAAACACCATATATTTT. Translating it yields CASSPTVLAGNTIYF.